This T cell receptor beta chain was recorded in a study of blood T cell repertoires in COVID-19. Study in general: Samples of COVID-19 (acute and convalescent) were obtained from the United States, Italy and Spain. T cells, B-cell-depleted T cells, or PBMCs supplied cDNA or gDNA.

Original handling: Amplification with reference gene primers provided the estimates of nucleated cell counts. TCRdb's table, derived via immunoSEQ multiplex PCR, lists solely in-frame clones and lacks some. That table gives V, J and clone size, and the DNA gave D and trimming. Of 160,000 or so clones in the sample, 87% were seen once. CDR3 length equals 17 residues. The V and J ends lost 3 bases and 2 bases, in that order; junction bases with no gene match: 7. Looked up from germline, CDR1 is SGHRS and CDR2 is YFSETQ. Sequences were obtained from peripheral blood. This receptor was identified in an older woman who had recovered from COVID-19. This chain connects TRBV5-1 to TRBJ2-3; TRBD2 agrees at 12 bases. CDR3 sequence: CASSSLLAGGPTDTQYF. The CDR3 region has the DNA TGCGCCAGCAGCTCACTGCTAGCGGGGGGGCCCACAGATACGCAGTATTTT. The complete variable domain, with remaining parts taken from reference TRBV5-1 and TRBJ2-3, reads KAGVTQTPRYLIKTRGQQVTLSCSPISGHRSVSWYQQTPGQGLQFLFEYFSETQRNKGNFPGRFSGRQFSNSRSEMNVSTLELGDSALYLCASSSLLAGGPTDTQYFGPGTRLTVL.